This entry describes one TCR beta chain. As yet, its antigen is unknown. The germline V gene has CDR1 LNHDA and CDR2 SQIVND (reference sequence). Trimming removed 3 bases from V and 7 bases from J, with 16 bases in between. CDR3 length: 15 amino acids. The sample is drawn from a study of cytomegalovirus exposure and HLA in healthy donors. Regarding the study as a whole: CMV serostatus was the only recorded immune exposure for donors. Some V segments (TRBV6-2 and TRBV6-3 among them) were excluded as indistinguishable. The authors considered a cluster of highly shared sequence variants likely to be a sequencing artifact.

PCR amplification relied on 60 Vbeta primers (plus 13 Jbeta primers). The method was immunoSEQ multiplex PCR; TCRdb's version includes in-frame clones alone and lacks a portion of them. The profile shows approximately 33,000 clones, around 53% of them singletons. Sequencing input: PBMCs. The rearrangement joins TRBV19 to TRBJ1-5; no firm D call. The sequence came from a middle-aged woman in good health and CMV-seropositive. CDR3 sequence: CASSIRTPAGQPQHF. CDR3 nucleotide sequence: TGTGCCAGTAGTATCCGAACACCGGCCGGGCAGCCCCAGCATTTT.